The 20 T cell receptor beta chains presented below share a single source sample, sequenced in a study of T cell changes during pregnancy in multiple sclerosis (dated by TCRdb to between 2018 and 2021). Libraries were prepared through the immunoSEQ multiplex PCR assay. What TCRdb holds here is the immuneACCESS table cut down to in-frame rearrangements. Part of the clones is not present; checked against another copy, under half of the missing clones reflect an unresolved V gene, and the others are unexplained. The sample records 75,000 to 100,000 clones, over 80% of which are singletons. Clones ranked in the top ten supply approximately 1.9% of the sample. Sequenced material: peripheral blood, taken after pregnancy. The receptors were sampled from a female donor with multiple sclerosis, enrolled in a pregnancy study.

The chain has TRBV2 and TRBJ2-7, with a tentative D call TRBD1 (6 bases). The V gene lost 2 bases and the J gene lost 0 bases, with 11 bases spanning the gap. The CDR3 has 15 residues. Germline assignment: CDR1 SNHLY and CDR2 FYNNEI. DNA for the CDR3: TGTGCCAGCAGTGAAAAGACAGGTCCCTCCTACGAGCAGTACTTC. Its protein product is CASSEKTGPSYEQYF.

This chain uses TRBV7-6 with TRBJ2-3; D not resolved. CDR3 length: 13 amino acids. V gave up 5 bases and J gave up 0 bases, with 6 bases separating them. Germline CDR1 and CDR2: SGHVS and FNYEAQ. The CDR3 nucleotides are TGTGCCAGCAGCCTCTACAGCACAGATACGCAGTATTTT. This sequence encodes CASSLYSTDTQYF.

The V and J genes are TRBV29-1 and TRBJ2-6; no definite D call. The CDR3 covers 17 residues. Germline V gene lookup returns CDR1 SQVTM and CDR2 ANQGSEA. V lost 6 bases to trimming and J lost 3 bases, with 21 bases between them. CDR3 residues: CSVAPSYPGGGANVLTF. CDR3 nucleotides: TGCAGCGTAGCACCCTCATATCCGGGTGGTGGGGCCAACGTCCTGACTTTC. Using reference TRBV29-1 and TRBJ2-6 for the parts outside the CDR3, the full variable domain is SAVISQKPSRDICQRGTSLTIQCQVDSQVTMMFWYRQQPGQSLTLIATANQGSEATYESGFVIDKFPISRPNLTFSTLTVSNMSPEDSSIYLCSVAPSYPGGGANVLTFGAGSRLTVL.

The chain links TRBV19 to TRBJ1-2, with 7 bases matching TRBD1. This CDR3 is built from 13 residues. CDR1 LNHDA and CDR2 SQIVND come from the germline V gene (reference sequence). Losses at the gene ends were 9 bases for V and 4 bases for J; bases not matched to a gene: 8. CDR3 nucleotides: TGTGCCAGCAACAGGGGCGAGGGCTATGGCTACACCTTC. Protein product: CASNRGEGYGYTF.

V gene TRBV27 combines with J gene TRBJ1-1; 8 positions match TRBD1. The CDR3 loop spans 14 amino acids. V lost 8 bases and J lost 3; bases outside the gene matches: 8. CDR1 and CDR2 from the germline V gene are MNHEY and SMNVEV (reference sequence). This CDR3 is CASRVGQGYTEAFF. CDR3 nucleotides: TGTGCCAGCCGGGTAGGACAGGGCTACACTGAAGCTTTCTTT.

The chain recombines TRBV5-1 with TRBJ2-7; 10 bases map to TRBD1. The CDR3 extends over 15 amino acids. The V gene's germline CDR1 is SGHRS and CDR2 YFSETQ. With V trimmed by 7 bases and J by 0 bases, 7 bases remained unmatched. This CDR3 is CASRDRGDFSYEQYF. In DNA form, the CDR3 reads TGCGCCAGCCGGGACAGGGGCGACTTCTCCTACGAGCAGTACTTC.

V and J are TRBV2 and TRBJ2-5, with 7 nucleotides matching TRBD1. The CDR3 runs 13 residues. The germline V gene has CDR1 SNHLY and CDR2 FYNNEI. Unmatched junction bases numbered 4, after V lost 2 bases and J lost 7 bases. The CDR3 protein is CASSESPGGTQYF. In nucleotides, the CDR3 is TGTGCCAGCAGTGAAAGCCCAGGGGGGACCCAGTACTTC.

The rearrangement uses TRBV5-4 and TRBJ2-4; 7 bases line up with TRBD1. Germline values: CDR1 SGHNT, CDR2 YYREEE (reference sequence). CDR3 length equals 16 residues. After removal of 3 bases from V and 0 bases from J, the junction contained 6 bases not matched to a gene. Here the CDR3 reads CASSSGQFLAKNIQYF. CDR3 DNA: TGTGCCAGCAGCTCGGGACAGTTTCTAGCCAAAAACATTCAGTACTTC.

J is TRBJ2-1 and V is TRBV29-1, with 7 bases that match TRBD2. V lost 4 bases and J lost 7; bases outside the gene matches: 16. Germline CDR1 SQVTM, CDR2 ANQGSEA. The CDR3 has 16 amino acids. In nucleotides, the CDR3 is TGCAGCGTTGCCCGGCAAAGCGGGAATGATCGGAATGAGCAGTTCTTC. Translation gives CSVARQSGNDRNEQFF.

CDR3 protein: CASSPVVAGAYGRETQYF. The CDR3 DNA reads as TGTGCCAGTAGCCCCGTGGTAGCGGGGGCCTATGGGCGGGAGACCCAGTACTTC. The J gene is TRBJ2-5, the V gene TRBV19, with 9 bases identical to TRBD2. The germline V gene has CDR1 LNHDA and CDR2 SQIVND (reference sequence). The CDR3 runs 18 residues. The V and J ends lost 6 bases and 5 bases, in that order; junction bases with no gene match: 19.

This chain connects TRBV4-3 to TRBJ2-1; 11 positions match TRBD2. The germline V gene has CDR1 LGHNA and CDR2 YSLEER. V lost 0 bases, J lost 12 bases, and 10 bases stayed unmatched. This CDR3 contains 16 residues. The CDR3 sequence: CASSQDPGLAGSRQFF. Here the CDR3 DNA reads TGCGCCAGCAGCCAAGACCCAGGACTAGCGGGCAGTCGGCAGTTCTTC.

Here the CDR3 reads CAISGSRLAGADLGETQYF. The CDR3 DNA sequence: TGTGCCATCAGTGGCTCCCGACTAGCGGGAGCTGATTTGGGAGAGACCCAGTACTTC. The chain joins TRBV10-3 to TRBJ2-5; 12 positions agree with TRBD2. The CDR3 runs to 19 residues. Germline V CDR1 and CDR2: ENHRY, SYGVKD. V shed 4 bases, J shed 4 bases, and the junction held 16 bases outside the gene matches.

The gene calls are TRBV7-8 and TRBJ2-2; D not certain. The CDR3 extends over 14 amino acids. V lost 5 bases to trimming and J lost 1 base, with 8 bases between them. The germline CDR1 and CDR2 sequences are SGHVS and FQNEAQ. CDR3 coding DNA: TGTGCCAGCAGCCCCCGACTGAACACCGGGGAGCTGTTTTTT. Translated, it gives CASSPRLNTGELFF. The full variable domain, completed using reference TRBV7-8 and TRBJ2-2, is GAGVSQSPRYKVAKRGQDVALRCDPISGHVSLFWYQQALGQGPEFLTYFQNEAQLDKSGLPSDRFFAERPEGSVSTLKIQRTQQEDSAVYLCASSPRLNTGELFFGEGSRLTVL.

V gene TRBV4-2 combines with J gene TRBJ2-1, with D possibly TRBD1 on 6 matching bases. V gave up 1 base and J gave up 6 bases, with 16 bases separating them. The CDR3 runs 16 residues. Germline V gene data show CDR1 as LGHNA and CDR2 as YNFKEQ. DNA for the CDR3: TGTGCCAGCAGCCAAGGGAGTTTGGACAGTCGCAATGAGCAGTTCTTC. It is translated as CASSQGSLDSRNEQFF.

V gene TRBV19 combines with J gene TRBJ1-3, with D hard to call. CDR3 length: 15 residues. Trimming took off 1 base at V and 1 base at J, with 8 bases between the two ends. Germline V gene sequence: CDR1 LNHDA, CDR2 SQIVND (reference sequence). CDR3 region: CASSIVAVSGNTIYF. The CDR3, as DNA: TGTGCCAGTAGTATAGTGGCAGTATCTGGAAACACCATATATTTT.

The chain employs TRBV6-6 and TRBJ1-5, with 10 bases that match TRBD1. The CDR3 has 16 amino acids. Looked up from germline, CDR1 is MNHNY and CDR2 is SVGAGI (reference sequence). V shed 7 bases and J 7 bases; nucleotides not matched to a gene: 13. This chain's CDR3 is CASTRPGQGMWQPQHF. The CDR3 nucleotides are TGTGCCAGCACTAGACCGGGACAGGGGATGTGGCAGCCCCAGCATTTT.

The chain employs TRBV13 and TRBJ2-1; 7 bases line up with TRBD2. Germline CDR1 is PRHDT and CDR2 is FYEKMQ (reference sequence). The V segment lost 5 bases and the J segment 0 bases; nucleotides outside the gene matches: 7. CDR3 size: 16 residues. The CDR3 protein is CASSHGLVSSYNEQFF. DNA for the CDR3: TGTGCCAGCAGCCATGGACTAGTGAGCTCCTACAATGAGCAGTTCTTC.

On this clone: The sample has other DNA sequences that encode this CDR3 too. The chain joins TRBV6-5 to TRBJ1-1; 7 bases line up with TRBD1. The V segment lost 6 bases and the J segment 3 bases; nucleotides outside the gene matches: 4. CDR1 and CDR2 from the germline V gene are MNHEY and SVGAGI. The CDR3 consists of 13 residues. The CDR3 reads CASRQGQYTEAFF. CDR3 DNA: TGTGCCAGCAGGCAGGGACAGTACACTGAAGCTTTCTTT.

The chain uses TRBV15 and TRBJ1-1, with 9 bases lining up with TRBD1. V lost 5 bases to trimming and J lost 0 bases; unmatched junction nucleotides: 13. The CDR3 contains 18 residues. Looked up from germline, CDR1 is LNHNV and CDR2 is YYDKDF (reference sequence). The CDR3 DNA sequence: TGTGCCACCAGCTTCGCGACAGGGGGGTCGCCCATGAACACTGAAGCTTTCTTT. Encoded protein: CATSFATGGSPMNTEAFF.

J is TRBJ1-1 and V is TRBV5-4; 9 bases are a match to TRBD1. V dropped 0 bases and J dropped 6; count of bases not matched to a gene: 9. The CDR3 runs to 16 residues. The germline CDR1 and CDR2 sequences are SGHNT and YYREEE (reference sequence). CDR3 sequence: CASSLGPSDRGSEAFF. CDR3 in DNA: TGTGCCAGCAGCTTGGGGCCCTCGGACAGGGGTTCTGAAGCTTTCTTT.